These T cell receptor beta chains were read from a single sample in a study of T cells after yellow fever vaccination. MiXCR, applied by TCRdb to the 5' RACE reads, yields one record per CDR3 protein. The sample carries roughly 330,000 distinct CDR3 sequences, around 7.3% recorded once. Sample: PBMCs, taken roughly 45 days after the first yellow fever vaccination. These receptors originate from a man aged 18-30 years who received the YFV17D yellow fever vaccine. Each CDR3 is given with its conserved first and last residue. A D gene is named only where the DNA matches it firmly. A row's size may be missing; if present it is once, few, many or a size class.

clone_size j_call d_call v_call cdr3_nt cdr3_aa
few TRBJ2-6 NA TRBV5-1 TGCGCCAGCAGCTTCGGGGATTTCTCTGGGGCCAACGTCCTGACTTTC CASSFGDFSGANVLTF
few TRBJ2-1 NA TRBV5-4 TGTGCCAGCAGCTTCAGAGGGGGAGGGTACAATGAGCAGTTCTTC CASSFRGGGYNEQFF
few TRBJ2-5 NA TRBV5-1 TGCGCCAGCAGCTTCGTGACCCGCCAAGAGACCCAGTACTTC CASSFVTRQETQYF
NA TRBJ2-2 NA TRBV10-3 TGTGCCATCAGTTGGGAGGATACAACCGGGGAGCTGTTTTTT CAISWEDTTGELFF
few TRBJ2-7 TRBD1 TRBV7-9 TGTGCCAGCAGCCCACTAAACGGACAGGGGACCCCCGAGCAGTACTTC CASSPLNGQGTPEQYF
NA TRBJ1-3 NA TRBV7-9 TGTGCCAGCAGCGAAACAATTGGAAACACCATATATTTT CASSETIGNTIYF
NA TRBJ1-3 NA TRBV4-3 TGCGCCAGCAGCCAAGATCTCCCGGCGGGTGCCACCATATATTTT CASSQDLPAGATIYF
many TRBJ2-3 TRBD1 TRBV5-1 TGCGCCAGCAGCTTCCGGATTTGGGGGACAGCGGGCACAGATACGCAGTATTTT CASSFRIWGTAGTDTQYF
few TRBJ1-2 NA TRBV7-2 TGTGCCAGCAGCTTATCGCCGGACTATGGCTACACCTTC CASSLSPDYGYTF
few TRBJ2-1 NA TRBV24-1 TGTGCCACGAGGGGAGACAATGAGCAGTTCTTC CATRGDNEQFF
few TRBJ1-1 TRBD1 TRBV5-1 TGCGCCAGCAGCGCTCAGGGGGCCGGGGACACTGAAGCTTTCTTT CASSAQGAGDTEAFF